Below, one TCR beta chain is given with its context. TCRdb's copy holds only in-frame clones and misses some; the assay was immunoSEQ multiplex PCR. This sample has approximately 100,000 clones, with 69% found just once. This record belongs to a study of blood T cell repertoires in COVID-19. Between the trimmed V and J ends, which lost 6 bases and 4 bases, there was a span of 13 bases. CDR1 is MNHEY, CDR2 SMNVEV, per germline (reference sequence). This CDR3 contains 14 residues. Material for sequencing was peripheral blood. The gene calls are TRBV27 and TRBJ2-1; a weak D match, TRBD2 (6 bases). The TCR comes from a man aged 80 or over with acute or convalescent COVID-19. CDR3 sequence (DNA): TGTGCCAGCAGGAGAGTTGGGGGGTACAATGAGCAGTTCTTC. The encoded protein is CASRRVGGYNEQFF.